Shown below are 32 T cell receptor beta chains from a single sample sequenced in a study of beta chain features in type 1 diabetes. Whole-study findings and limits: Type 1 diabetes patients showed a moderate but significant shortening of TCRB CDR3s in all four CD4+ subsets.

cDNA synthesis used the whole RNA isolate, giving expressed TCRB sequences. The assay was immunoSEQ multiplex PCR, and TCRdb's table has in-frame clones only and misses some. The sample has around 150,000 clones; around 8% are singletons. The antigens of these receptors remain unknown. The source material was central memory CD4+ T cells from blood. The source is a woman aged 18-29 years with type 1 diabetes.

The DNA for the CDR3 is TGTGCCAGCAGACCTACAGGGGGCAACACTGAAGCTTTCTTT. This translates into CASRPTGGNTEAFF. This chain uses TRBV5-8 with TRBJ1-1; 9 bases align to TRBD1. Losses at the gene ends were 5 bases for V and 2 bases for J; bases not matched to a gene: 4. Per the germline V gene, CDR1 is SGHTS and CDR2 is YDEGEE. This CDR3 region has 14 residues.

This clone turned up a few times. This sequence joins TRBV7-2 and TRBJ2-1; D gene uncertain. The CDR3 runs to 14 residues. Germline V gene lookup returns CDR1 SGHTA and CDR2 FQGNSA. Trimming removed 4 bases at V and 8 bases at J, with 15 bases between. Written as DNA, the CDR3 is TGTGCCAGCAGCTACTCACCCGCTGCCTATGAGCAGTTCTTC. Its protein product is CASSYSPAAYEQFF.

The sample holds a few counts of this clone. The V call is TRBV7-9, the J call TRBJ1-1, with D possibly being TRBD1 (6 bases). V dropped 5 bases and J dropped 4 bases, with 23 bases sitting between them. This CDR3 spans 17 amino acids. Germline V CDR1 and CDR2: SEHNR, FQNEAQ (reference sequence). As DNA, the CDR3 is TGTGCCAGCAGCCCACAGGGACGGGTGGTTTGGACCACTGAAGCTTTCTTT. It encodes CASSPQGRVVWTTEAFF.

Only a few counts were recorded for this clone. The CDR3 loop is CASQAWGDSNQPQHF. The CDR3 DNA sequence: TGTGCCAGCCAGGCGTGGGGGGATAGCAATCAGCCCCAGCATTTT. The chain combines TRBV2 with TRBJ1-5, with D perhaps TRBD1 (5 bases). This CDR3 is built from 15 residues. Trimming shortened V by 8 bases and J by 0 bases, and 14 bases separated the two germline ends. The V gene's germline CDR1 is SNHLY and CDR2 FYNNEI.

This clone appeared a few times. The chain couples TRBV5-6 to TRBJ1-4, with unresolved D. V was trimmed by 3 bases and J by 6 bases, leaving 9 bases between them. The CDR3 runs to 13 residues. The V gene's germline CDR1 is SGHDT and CDR2 YYEEEE. The CDR3 loop reads CASSSRTHEKLFF. Here the CDR3 DNA reads TGTGCCAGCAGCTCCAGAACACATGAAAAACTGTTTTTT.

This clone was seen only a few times. This chain connects TRBV7-3 to TRBJ2-2; a weak D match, TRBD2 (5 bases). V shed 5 bases and J shed 7 bases, with 11 bases lying between them. Germline V lookup: CDR1 SGHTA, CDR2 FQGTGA. The CDR3 is 13 residues long. CDR3 sequence reads: CASSPYGDGELFF. CDR3 in DNA: TGTGCCAGCAGCCCATACGGGGACGGGGAGCTGTTTTTT.

This clone was found many times. The rearrangement links TRBV27 to TRBJ2-1; TRBD1 agrees at 7 bases. This CDR3 has 19 residues. Trimming cost V 5 bases and J 2 bases; bases outside gene matches: 18. Looked up from germline, CDR1 is MNHEY and CDR2 is SMNVEV (reference sequence). The CDR3 DNA reads TGTGCCAGCAGTCCATACCTCCTGGCTAGGGGGCCGGCCTACAATGAGCAGTTCTTC. Amino acids: CASSPYLLARGPAYNEQFF.

The J gene is TRBJ1-4, the V gene TRBV7-9; D uncertain. V shed 3 bases and J shed 8 bases, with 13 bases lying between them. CDR1 and CDR2 (germline): SEHNR, FQNEAQ (reference sequence). The CDR3 is 14 amino acids. CDR3: CASSFLTDSEKLFF. The DNA for the CDR3 is TGTGCCAGCAGCTTCTTGACGGACTCGGAAAAACTGTTTTTT.

V and J are TRBV30 and TRBJ2-3; D is unclear. Germline V gene lookup returns CDR1 GTSNPN and CDR2 SVGIG (reference sequence). This CDR3 spans 13 amino acids. The ends were cut back, 2 bases at V and 2 bases at J, with 8 bases in the middle. The CDR3 is CAWSLAFTDTQYF. CDR3 sequence (DNA): TGTGCCTGGAGTCTTGCGTTCACAGATACGCAGTATTTT.

This clone has only a few counts. This chain uses TRBV4-1 with TRBJ2-7, with 8 bases fitting TRBD2. V lost 5 bases to trimming and J lost 2 bases; unmatched junction nucleotides: 5. The length of the CDR3 is 14 residues. Germline assignment: CDR1 MGHRA and CDR2 YSYEKL. CDR3 protein: CASSFQTSAYEQYF. CDR3 DNA sequence: TGCGCCAGCAGCTTTCAGACTAGCGCCTACGAGCAGTACTTC.

This chain links TRBV5-1 with TRBJ2-7, with 8 nucleotides matching TRBD1. The CDR3 sequence is 14 residues long. The J segment lost 4 bases and the V segment lost 4 bases, leaving 7 bases of the junction unmatched. Per the germline V gene, CDR1 is SGHRS and CDR2 is YFSETQ. The CDR3 DNA reads TGCGCCAGCAGCACGGACAGGGTAGGGTACGAGCAGTACTTC. This translates into CASSTDRVGYEQYF.

This clone has more than one count but fewer than ten. This chain joins TRBV18 and TRBJ2-7; D is possibly TRBD2 (6 bases). V was clipped by 2 bases and J by 2 bases, with 13 bases between them. Germline V lookup: CDR1 KGHSH, CDR2 LQKENI. The CDR3 is 15 amino acids. CDR3 amino acids: CASSPDSAGTYEQYF. CDR3 coding DNA: TGTGCCAGCTCACCAGACTCAGCGGGTACCTACGAGCAGTACTTC. The full variable domain, with the rest looked up from reference TRBV18 and TRBJ2-7, is NAGVMQNPRHLVRRRGQEARLRCSPMKGHSHVYWYRQLPEEGLKFMVYLQKENIIDESGMPKERFSAEFPKEGPSILRIQQVVRGDSAAYFCASSPDSAGTYEQYFGPGTRLTVT.

This chain links TRBV4-2 with TRBJ2-7; 7 bases agree with TRBD2. Germline V lookup: CDR1 LGHNA, CDR2 YNFKEQ. Losses at the gene ends were 4 bases for V and 3 bases for J; bases not matched to a gene: 6. The length of the CDR3 is 14 residues. In nucleotides, the CDR3 is TGTGCCAGCAGCCGAGCAGGGAGGGTCTACGAGCAGTACTTC. It specifies CASSRAGRVYEQYF.

The V gene is TRBV4-3, the J gene TRBJ2-1, with a tentative D call TRBD1 (6 bases). This CDR3 spans 15 amino acids. V gave up 2 bases and J gave up 0 bases, with 8 bases separating them. The germline CDR1 and CDR2 sequences are LGHNA and YSLEER. The CDR3 DNA follows: TGCGCCAGCAGCCAATTGGGACACTCCTACAATGAGCAGTTCTTC. Translation: CASSQLGHSYNEQFF.

This clone was seen more than once but under ten times. The rearrangement joins TRBV4-1 to TRBJ2-5; possibly TRBD2 for D (5 bases). Germline-derived CDR1 and CDR2 are MGHRA and YSYEKL. Trimming pared 0 bases from V and 4 bases from J, leaving 12 bases between. The length of the CDR3 is 15 residues. The CDR3 spells CASSQDRGIRETQYF. Written as DNA, the CDR3 is TGCGCCAGCAGCCAAGACCGGGGAATCAGAGAGACCCAGTACTTC.

This chain connects TRBV5-1 to TRBJ2-1, with TRBD1 matching 8 bases. The CDR3 contains 15 residues. Germline CDR1 reads SGHRS; CDR2 reads YFSETQ. The V and J ends lost 4 bases and 2 bases, in that order; junction bases with no gene match: 5. DNA of the CDR3: TGCGCCAGCAGCCCCGGACAGGGAGCCTACAATGAGCAGTTCTTC. Amino acids: CASSPGQGAYNEQFF.

The J gene is TRBJ2-3, the V gene TRBV9; D ambiguous. There are 15 residues in the CDR3. Trimming cost V 3 bases and J 1 base, with 12 bases left between them. Germline V CDR1 and CDR2: SGDLS, YYNGEE. The CDR3 reads CASSGPSIGTDTQYF. The CDR3 DNA reads as TGTGCCAGCAGCGGCCCTAGTATCGGCACAGATACGCAGTATTTT.

The chain links TRBV2 to TRBJ1-2; 11 nucleotides align to TRBD1. The CDR3 has 14 amino acids. V was pared by 10 bases and J by 4 bases, with 8 bases of the junction left unmatched. Per the germline V gene, CDR1 is SNHLY and CDR2 is FYNNEI. Here the CDR3 reads CATLLGQGAYGYTF. The CDR3 nucleotides read TGTGCCACACTATTAGGACAGGGGGCCTATGGCTACACCTTC. Looking up the rest from reference TRBV2 and TRBJ1-2 gives the full variable domain: EPEVTQTPSHQVTQMGQEVILRCVPISNHLYFYWYRQILGQKVEFLVSFYNNEISEKSEIFDDQFSVERPDGSNFTLKIRSTKLEDSAMYFCATLLGQGAYGYTFGSGTRLTVV.

The chain is built from TRBV9 and TRBJ1-1, with unresolved D. V was pared by 0 bases and J by 0 bases, with 9 bases between. The CDR3 consists of 15 residues. Per the germline V gene, CDR1 is SGDLS and CDR2 is YYNGEE. The CDR3 coding sequence is TGTGCCAGCAGCGTAGGGGCAGATTTGAACACTGAAGCTTTCTTT. This codes for CASSVGADLNTEAFF.

The chain employs TRBV6-5 and TRBJ1-5; 7 bases are a match to TRBD1. CDR1 is MNHEY and CDR2 is SVGAGI in the germline V gene. The CDR3 is 12 amino acids. With 8 bases clipped from V and 5 bases from J, the junction kept 3 bases outside the gene matches. The CDR3 nucleotides read TGTGCCAGCGATACAGGGGATCAGCCCCAGCATTTT. Residues: CASDTGDQPQHF.

A few counts support this clone. The rearrangement links TRBV9 to TRBJ1-2; D unclear. Deletions cut 4 bases from V and 6 bases from J, with 13 bases between. Germline CDR1 reads SGDLS; CDR2 reads YYNGEE. The CDR3 runs to 13 residues. The CDR3 sequence is CASSLGPSDGYTF. DNA for the CDR3: TGTGCCAGCAGCCTCGGTCCCTCGGATGGCTACACCTTC.

This chain links TRBV5-8 with TRBJ2-3; TRBD2 aligns across 7 bases. The CDR3 has 14 amino acids. CDR1 and CDR2 (germline): SGHTS, YDEGEE. With 5 bases clipped from V and 6 bases from J, the junction kept 9 bases outside the gene matches. The CDR3 loop is CASSRIQGGDTQYF. The CDR3, as DNA: TGTGCCAGCAGTCGGATCCAGGGAGGGGATACGCAGTATTTT.

The chain recombines TRBV7-2 with TRBJ2-1, with unresolved D. Germline CDR1 is SGHTA and CDR2 is FQGNSA. The CDR3 covers 12 residues. Trimming shortened V by 1 base and J by 7 bases, and 5 bases separated the two germline ends. The CDR3 reads CASSLDGNEQFF. DNA of the CDR3: TGTGCCAGCAGCTTAGACGGGAATGAGCAGTTCTTC.

In its sample, this clone was seen a few times. The chain couples TRBV27 to TRBJ1-5; tentatively, D is TRBD1 (5 bases). This CDR3 is 14 amino acids long. V was shortened by 7 bases and J by 1 base, with 11 bases between the two germline ends. In germline, CDR1 is MNHEY, CDR2 SMNVEV (reference sequence). DNA for the CDR3: TGTGCCAGCAACCCGACAGCCAGCAATCAGCCCCAGCATTTT. As protein: CASNPTASNQPQHF.

As for this clone: Just one base apart from a much larger clone, this may be a read error. The chain uses TRBV25-1 and TRBJ2-7; a possible D gene is TRBD2 (5 bases). The ends were cut back, 6 bases at V and 3 bases at J, with 6 bases in the middle. The CDR3 spans 11 residues. CDR1 is MGHDK, CDR2 SYGVNS, per germline. CDR3 residues: CASSEGYEQYF. CDR3 nucleotides: TGTGCCAGCAGCGAGGGCTACGAGCAGTACTTC.

The chain uses TRBV6-6 and TRBJ2-5; 8 nucleotides match TRBD1. The length of the CDR3 is 16 residues. The trim removed 8 bases at V and 4 bases at J, leaving 15 bases unmatched. The germline V gene has CDR1 MNHNY and CDR2 SVGAGI (reference sequence). In DNA form, the CDR3 reads TGTGCCAGCGGATATCAAGGACAGGGAGTGTCAGAGACCCAGTACTTC. The encoded protein is CASGYQGQGVSETQYF.

J is TRBJ1-1 and V is TRBV19; 10 bases line up with TRBD1. The CDR3 is 14 residues long. The germline CDR1 and CDR2 sequences are LNHDA and SQIVND (reference sequence). With V trimmed by 7 bases and J by 5 bases, 7 bases remained unmatched. The CDR3, as DNA: TGTGCCAGTACGGACAGGGGGATAGGGACTGAAGCTTTCTTT. This gives the protein CASTDRGIGTEAFF.

V usage is TRBV15 and J usage is TRBJ2-3, with TRBD2 matching over 12 bases. The CDR3 extends over 18 amino acids. Germline lookup yields CDR1 LNHNV and CDR2 YYDKDF (reference sequence). After removal of 1 base from V and 2 bases from J, the junction contained 7 bases not matched to a gene. The CDR3 nucleotides read TGTGCCACCAGCAGAGCCCTCCGGACTAGCGGGACCACAGATACGCAGTATTTT. As protein: CATSRALRTSGTTDTQYF.

This clone was observed a few times. The chain recombines TRBV19 with TRBJ1-2; a possible D gene is TRBD1 (6 bases). Trimming pared 1 base from V and 3 bases from J, leaving 12 bases between. The CDR3 length is 15 residues. Germline V CDR1 and CDR2: LNHDA, SQIVND (reference sequence). CDR3 amino acids: CASSIAPGQYYGYTF. The CDR3 DNA reads TGTGCCAGTAGTATAGCCCCCGGACAGTACTATGGCTACACCTTC.

V is TRBV10-3 and J is TRBJ1-1, with D uncertain. Trimming took off 4 bases at V and 3 bases at J, with 9 bases between the two ends. This CDR3 has 13 amino acids. Germline V gene data show CDR1 as ENHRY and CDR2 as SYGVKD. DNA for the CDR3: TGTGCCATCAGTGCTCGCGAGGACACTGAAGCTTTCTTT. Translation gives CAISAREDTEAFF.

The chain links TRBV4-3 to TRBJ1-4; D is unclear. Trimming took 0 bases from V and 0 from J, leaving 11 bases between them. The CDR3 totals 17 residues. Germline CDR1 reads LGHNA; CDR2 reads YSLEER. CDR3 sequence: CASSQDFEGATNEKLFF. For the CDR3, the DNA is TGCGCCAGCAGCCAAGACTTTGAGGGTGCAACTAATGAAAAACTGTTTTTT.

A remark on this clone: Other DNA sequences within the sample encode an identical CDR3. The chain uses TRBV9 and TRBJ2-5; 8 nucleotides align to TRBD2. The germline gives CDR1 SGDLS, CDR2 YYNGEE. V was pared by 0 bases and J by 6 bases, with 4 bases of the junction left unmatched. This CDR3 is 14 amino acids long. CDR3 bases: TGTGCCAGCAGCGTAGGAGCGGGGGTGCAGACCCAGTACTTC. The encoded protein is CASSVGAGVQTQYF. Combining the CDR3 with reference TRBV9 and TRBJ2-5 gives the whole variable domain DSGVTQTPKHLITATGQRVTLRCSPRSGDLSVYWYQQSLDQGLQFLIQYYNGEERAKGNILERFSAQQFPDLHSELNLSSLELGDSALYFCASSVGAGVQTQYFGPGTRLLVL.